This T cell receptor beta chain appears in the sequencing data of a study of blood T cell repertoires in COVID-19 (dated by TCRdb to about 2020). With regard to the full study: Collaborator samples came from the United States, Italy and Spain and covered acute and convalescent phases of COVID-19. Samples came from the ongoing ImmuneRACE study (first 160 participants) plus 1,254 subjects from 6 global collaborators. The prospective study material was composed of cDNA or gDNA derived from T cells, B-cell-depleted T cells, or PBMCs. The sample metadata nearly always contained a de-identified subject ID, COVID-19 status, age in years and sex. Where available, HLA class I and class II types were obtained from metadata supplied by the sample provider rather than from assay-based typing. The repertoires were made available in a free public database intended to serve as a resource for research on the immune response to SARS-CoV-2. Subjects who had been exposed to COVID-19, were actively infected with it, or had recovered from it provided the deeply sampled blood TCRbeta repertoires that made up the dataset.

Enrolling through a virtual design, the prospective study's participants ranged in age from roughly 18 to 95 years and lived across roughly 24 United States geographic areas. In the prospective study, cohorts were assigned on the basis of participant-reported clinical history obtained from a screening survey and a study questionnaire. Mobile phlebotomists in the prospective study collected whole blood, serum and a nasopharyngeal or oropharyngeal swab from every participant. Participants in the prospective study had the option to provide additional blood draws and questionnaires over a roughly 2-month period. Blood samples from the prospective study were shipped frozen or at room temperature prior to DNA extraction. Inclusive of the bounding cysteine and phenylalanine, the CDR3 is 16 residues long. The retained sequence is limited to the CDR3, 48 bases, with the frame set at the first base. The germline V gene (reference sequence) specifies LGHDT as CDR1 and YNNKEL as CDR2. Clipping removes 4 bases from V and 4 bases from J, with 13 as the unmatched junction base count.

TCRbeta CDR3 regions were amplified from genomic DNA using the immunoSEQ Assay, a bias-controlled multiplex PCR. As for the authors' bioinformatics: The number of nucleated cells in each sample was estimated from the amplification of reference gene primers within the assay. To quantify the absolute abundance of each unique TCRbeta CDR3 rearrangement, sequence reads were collapsed and filtered. For each sample, productive Simpson clonality was calculated as the square root of Simpson's diversity index over productive rearrangements. TCRdb provides this immuneACCESS table in a form limited to in-frame rearrangements. Some clones are lacking; in checked studies, under half of them reflect an unresolved V gene, and why the rest are absent is not known. The D gene and trimming were derived from the DNA, and the V and J assignments and clone size from that table. The sample profile shows roughly 130,000 clones; about 83% of them were found once. 3% to 4% of the sample lies in the top ten.

This clone appeared a single time. Its antigen is currently not known. No quality values exist for individual bases; no much larger clone is one base distant. Findings and caveats that apply to the study as a whole: The quantity of clinical and demographic metadata differed by source and by participant and was supplied without curation.

The sample comprised PBMCs or T cells enriched from blood (not recorded which). This TCR derives from a woman aged 50 to 60 with acute COVID-19. The rearrangement joined TRBV3-1 (or the pseudogene TRBV3-2) to TRBJ2-7, with TRBD1 matching 7 junction bases. The CDR3 is CASSPYSTGTAYEQYF. The nucleotides are TGTGCCAGCAGCCCCTACTCCACCGGGACAGCTTACGAGCAGTACTTC.